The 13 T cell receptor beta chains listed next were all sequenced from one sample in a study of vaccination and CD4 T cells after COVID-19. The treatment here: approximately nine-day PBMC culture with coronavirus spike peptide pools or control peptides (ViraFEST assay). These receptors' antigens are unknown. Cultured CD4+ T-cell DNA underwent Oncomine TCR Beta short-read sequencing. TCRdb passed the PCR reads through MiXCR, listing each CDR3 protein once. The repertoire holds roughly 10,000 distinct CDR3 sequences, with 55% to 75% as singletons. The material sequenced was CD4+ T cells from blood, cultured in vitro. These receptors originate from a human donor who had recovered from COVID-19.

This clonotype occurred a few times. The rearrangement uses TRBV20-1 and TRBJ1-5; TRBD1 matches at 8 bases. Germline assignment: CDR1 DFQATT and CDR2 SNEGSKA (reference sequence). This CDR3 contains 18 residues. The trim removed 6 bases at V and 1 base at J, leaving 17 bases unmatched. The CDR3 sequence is CSALDGTGTPWSNQPQHF. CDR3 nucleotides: TGCAGTGCCCTAGATGGGACAGGTACTCCCTGGAGCAATCAGCCCCAGCATTTT.

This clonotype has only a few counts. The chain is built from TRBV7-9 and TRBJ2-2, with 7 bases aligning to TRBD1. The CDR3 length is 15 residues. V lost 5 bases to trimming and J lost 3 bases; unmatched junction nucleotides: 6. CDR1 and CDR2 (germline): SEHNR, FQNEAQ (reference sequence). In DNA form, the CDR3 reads TGTGCCAGCAGCCACCGACAGGGAGACACCGGGGAGCTGTTTTTT. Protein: CASSHRQGDTGELFF.

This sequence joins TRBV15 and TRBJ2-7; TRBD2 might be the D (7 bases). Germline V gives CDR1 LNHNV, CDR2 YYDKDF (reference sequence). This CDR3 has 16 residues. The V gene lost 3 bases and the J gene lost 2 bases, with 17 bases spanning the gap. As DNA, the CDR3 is TGTGCCACCAGCAGTCAGAATAGGGGGGGAGCCTACGAGCAGTACTTC. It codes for CATSSQNRGGAYEQYF.

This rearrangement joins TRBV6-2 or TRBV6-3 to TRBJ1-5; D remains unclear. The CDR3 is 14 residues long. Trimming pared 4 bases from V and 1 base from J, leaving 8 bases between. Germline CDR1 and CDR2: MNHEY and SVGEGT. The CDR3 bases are TGTGCCAGCAGTTTTTCGGGAAGCAATCAGCCCCAGCATTTT. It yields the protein CASSFSGSNQPQHF.

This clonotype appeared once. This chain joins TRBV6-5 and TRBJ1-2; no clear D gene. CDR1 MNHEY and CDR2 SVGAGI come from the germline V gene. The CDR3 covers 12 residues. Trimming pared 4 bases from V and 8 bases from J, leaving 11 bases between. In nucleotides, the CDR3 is TGTGCCAGCAGTTCCCTGAAATGGGGCTACACCTTC. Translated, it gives CASSSLKWGYTF.

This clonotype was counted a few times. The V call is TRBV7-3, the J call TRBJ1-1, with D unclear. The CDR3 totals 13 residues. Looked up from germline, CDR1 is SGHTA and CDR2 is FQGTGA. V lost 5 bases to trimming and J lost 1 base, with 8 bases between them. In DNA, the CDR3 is TGTGCCAGCAGCCTACACCAGAACACTGAAGCTTTCTTT. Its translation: CASSLHQNTEAFF.

The CDR3 sequence: CASSERTRGELFF. CDR3 DNA sequence: TGTGCCAGCAGTGAAAGGACCCGTGGGGAGCTGTTTTTT. The chain links TRBV2 to TRBJ2-2; D remains unclear. Trimming took 2 bases from V and 8 from J, leaving 9 bases between them. The V gene's germline CDR1 is SNHLY and CDR2 FYNNEI. The CDR3 runs 13 residues. Full variable domain (remainder filled in from reference TRBV2 and TRBJ2-2): EPEVTQTPSHQVTQMGQEVILRCVPISNHLYFYWYRQILGQKVEFLVSFYNNEISEKSEIFDDQFSVERPDGSNFTLKIRSTKLEDSAMYFCASSERTRGELFFGEGSRLTVL.

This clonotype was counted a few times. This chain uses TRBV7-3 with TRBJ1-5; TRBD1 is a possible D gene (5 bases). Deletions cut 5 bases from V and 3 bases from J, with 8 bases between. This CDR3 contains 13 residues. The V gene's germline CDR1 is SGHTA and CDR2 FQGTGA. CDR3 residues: CASSLGTNQPQHF. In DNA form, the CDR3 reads TGTGCCAGCAGCCTAGGGACCAATCAGCCCCAGCATTTT.

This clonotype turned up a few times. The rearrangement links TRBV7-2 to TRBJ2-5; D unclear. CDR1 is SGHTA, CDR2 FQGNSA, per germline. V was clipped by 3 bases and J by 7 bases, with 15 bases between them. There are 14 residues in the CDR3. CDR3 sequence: CASSLSRPEGTQYF. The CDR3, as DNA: TGTGCCAGCAGCTTGTCTCGACCCGAAGGGACCCAGTACTTC.

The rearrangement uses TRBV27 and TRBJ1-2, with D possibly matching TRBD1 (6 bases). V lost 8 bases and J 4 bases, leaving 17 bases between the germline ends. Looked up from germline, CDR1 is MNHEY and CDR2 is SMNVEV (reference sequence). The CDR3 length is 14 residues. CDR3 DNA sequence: TGTGCCAGCGGACGCACAGGGATTTTCTATGGCTACACCTTC. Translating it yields CASGRTGIFYGYTF.

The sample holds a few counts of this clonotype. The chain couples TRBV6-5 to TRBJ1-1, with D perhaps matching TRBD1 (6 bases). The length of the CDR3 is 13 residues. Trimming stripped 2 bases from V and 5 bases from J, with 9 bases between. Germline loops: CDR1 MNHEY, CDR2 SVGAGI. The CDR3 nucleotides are TGTGCCAGCAGTTACCAGGGGAGGACTGAAGCTTTCTTT. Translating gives CASSYQGRTEAFF.

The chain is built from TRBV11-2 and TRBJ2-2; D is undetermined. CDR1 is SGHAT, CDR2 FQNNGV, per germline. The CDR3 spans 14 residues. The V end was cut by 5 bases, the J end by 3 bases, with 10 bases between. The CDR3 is CASSLSTDTGELFF. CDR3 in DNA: TGTGCCAGCAGCCTCTCGACTGACACCGGGGAGCTGTTTTTT.

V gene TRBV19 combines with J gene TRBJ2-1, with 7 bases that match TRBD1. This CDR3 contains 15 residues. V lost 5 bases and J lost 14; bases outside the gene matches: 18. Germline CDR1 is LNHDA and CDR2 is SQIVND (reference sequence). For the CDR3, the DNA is TGTGCCAGTAGTCGTCGCCGGGACAGCCCAGAAAGGAAGTTCTTC. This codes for CASSRRRDSPERKFF.